This TCR beta chain was sequenced during a study of a mutant IDH1 vaccine in newly diagnosed glioma. In the study overall: Patients began vaccination 4-6 weeks after radiotherapy alone, or with temozolomide cycles. Patients arrived already treated with radiotherapy, temozolomide, or both, most having had both. The study's findings and limits: Immune responses induced by vaccination arose in 93.3% of the patients.

The table came from immunoSEQ multiplex PCR; TCRdb's copy has only in-frame clones and leaves some out. This table holds 75,000 to 80,000 clones, 75% to 95% found once. Time point denoted: week 5, during vaccination. The investigators gave 300 ug of mutant IDH1 20-mer peptide in each vaccine dose, together with topical imiquimod. The donors had new WHO grade 3 or 4 astrocytomas; these were IDH1-mutant and ATRX-lost. For this clone: Its antigen is unknown.

The CDR3 spans 15 residues. Trimming cost V 3 bases and J 4 bases, with 15 bases left between them. The germline V gene has CDR1 MDHEN and CDR2 SYDVKM. Material: PBMCs, obtained from a glioma patient whose treatment included an IDH1 peptide vaccine. The TCR comes from a woman in her forties or fifties with glioma. The J gene is TRBJ1-2, the V gene TRBV28, with D perhaps TRBD1 (5 bases). CDR3 in amino acids: CASSFTRAASYGYTF. The CDR3 nucleotides read TGTGCCAGCAGTTTTACCAGGGCCGCATCCTATGGCTACACCTTC.